This TCR beta chain came from a study of Ad26.COV2.S vaccination and SARS-CoV-2 variants (dated by TCRdb to the early 2020s). Study-wide context: Vaccine-arm donors were drawn from COV1001, a multicentre, randomized, double-blind, placebo-controlled phase I-IIa trial of Ad26.COV2.S in healthy adults. Ad26.COV2.S was given intramuscularly at 5x10^10 or 1x10^11 viral particles, as a single shot or as two shots 56 days apart. TCRbeta repertoire sequencing served as the tool for gauging how specific and how broad the SARS-CoV-2-reactive T cell receptors were following Ad26.COV2.S vaccination. A total of approximately 30 samples were included in the TCR-sequenced set, comprising roughly 20 Ad26.COV2.S vaccine recipients, 5 placebo recipients and 8 SARS-CoV-2 convalescent individuals. Participants in the trial were split at random into five groups of five each, receiving low-dose or high-dose Ad26.COV2.S once or twice, or else placebo on both occasions. Throughout the experiments and outcome assessment, investigators stayed blinded to trial group allocation.

The sample's treatment or condition label, decoded: some 19 received Ad26.COV2.S at low or high dose, single or two shots; several received placebo; per-sample allocation not given. Repertoires of vaccine and placebo recipients were sequenced from samples taken on day 63 after the first injection. Between 29 July and 7 August 2020, Cohort 1b enrolled some 25 adults aged 18-55 years at one site in Boston, USA. As a vaccine, Ad26.COV2.S was a replication-incompetent adenovirus type 26 vector that expressed a prefusion-stabilized SARS-CoV-2 spike protein derived from the original Wuhan strain. Looking up the germline V gene yields CDR1 SGHDN and CDR2 FVKESK. V gives up 5 bases and J gives up 9 bases, and the segment between their germline ends measures 16 bases. The CDR3 measures 14 amino acids from cysteine to phenylalanine. The kept DNA is CDR3 alone, 42 bases in frame from the first base. The immunoSEQ Assay was the method used to sequence TCRbeta CDR3 regions. After extraction, genomic DNA underwent amplification by bias-controlled multiplex PCR, followed by high-throughput sequencing. The published analysis was carried out like this. To quantify the absolute abundance of every unique TCRbeta CDR3 region, sequences were collapsed and filtered. T cell fraction was estimated by normalization of TCRbeta template counts to usable DNA, with usable DNA being measured through amplification of reference genes present in all nucleated cells. Repertoire TCRs were annotated as SARS-CoV-2-specific when V gene, CDR3 amino acid sequence and J gene were exactly matched to a known reactive TCR set. The reference SARS-CoV-2 TCR set was derived from MIRA and filtered for enrichment in COVID-19-positive ImmuneCODE repertoires, a step that removed public or cross-reactive TCRs. Based on the MIRA antigens, annotated TCRs were further analysed at the level of specific ORF or position within ORF. Breadth was defined as the number of annotated unique rearrangements divided by the total number of unique productive rearrangements, and depth was defined as the summed frequency of the annotated unique rearrangements. TCR breadth was compared between groups using two-sided Wilcoxon rank-sum tests. This is the immuneACCESS table as TCRdb keeps it, with only in-frame sequences that have V and J called. A part of the clones is gone; compared with another copy, unresolved V genes explain less than half, and the rest is unexplained. The DNA was the basis for D and trimming; V, J and clone size are from that table. The sample table records hundreds of thousands of clones; 80% to 90% of these occur just once. Jointly, the top ten make up around 3% of the sample.

Overall study results and their limits: It was noted by the authors that total T cell responses may have been underestimated by the TCR breadth and depth analyses. After vaccination, substantial breadth of spike-specific CD8+ and CD4+ T cell responses was reported. Comparing responses between vaccine doses or regimens was not something the study was powered to do. Spike-specific TCR breadth was higher in Ad26.COV2.S recipients than in placebo recipients (P = 0.0014). Vaccine and placebo recipients had similar non-spike TCR breadth, a finding consistent with the vaccine containing only spike.

Comments on this clone: What this receptor recognizes is not known. The input lacks base qualities; no much larger clone sits a single base away.

Source: peripheral blood, taken in a trial of Ad26.COV2.S vaccine versus placebo. The rearranged segments are TRBV14 and TRBJ2-2; the D gene remains uncertain. This receptor was obtained from a person between 18 and 59 years old who received the Ad26.COV2.S COVID-19 vaccine or a placebo. The CDR3 here reads CASSSPSRVRELFF. Here is the DNA: TGTGCCAGCAGCTCCCCCTCACGAGTCCGGGAGCTGTTTTTT.